This T cell receptor (beta chain) is drawn from a study of shared clonotypes between healthy human individuals. Study as a whole: A couple of women and three men aged 18 to 49 made up the donors. Study-level findings and limits: Clonotypes shared by all four sorted-subset donors had higher generation probabilities than non-shared clonotypes.

The naive CD8 fraction comprised CD45RO-negative cells positively selected for CCR7 and excluded terminally differentiated effector memory CD45RA+ cells. The CDR3 is 17 amino acids. J gave up 5 bases and V 5 bases, and 15 bases lay outside the gene matches. Germline V CDR1 and CDR2: MDHEN, SYDVKM. Template for every sorted-subset replicate PCR totaled about 200 ng DNA, around 32,000 T cell genomes. This table comes from immunoSEQ multiplex PCR, and its TCRdb copy is limited to in-frame clones, with some not included. This sample has 800,000 to 950,000 clones, with roughly 96% found just once. Details on this clone: The antigen remains unidentified.

Sequencing was done on a sample of naive CD8+ T cells sorted from blood. The chain has TRBV28 and TRBJ2-7; 10 positions agree with TRBD1. The clonotype originates from a man under 40 in good health. CDR3 region: CASSARDRGVSKDEQYF. CDR3 sequence (DNA): TGTGCCAGCAGTGCCCGGGACAGGGGAGTTTCGAAGGACGAGCAGTACTTC.